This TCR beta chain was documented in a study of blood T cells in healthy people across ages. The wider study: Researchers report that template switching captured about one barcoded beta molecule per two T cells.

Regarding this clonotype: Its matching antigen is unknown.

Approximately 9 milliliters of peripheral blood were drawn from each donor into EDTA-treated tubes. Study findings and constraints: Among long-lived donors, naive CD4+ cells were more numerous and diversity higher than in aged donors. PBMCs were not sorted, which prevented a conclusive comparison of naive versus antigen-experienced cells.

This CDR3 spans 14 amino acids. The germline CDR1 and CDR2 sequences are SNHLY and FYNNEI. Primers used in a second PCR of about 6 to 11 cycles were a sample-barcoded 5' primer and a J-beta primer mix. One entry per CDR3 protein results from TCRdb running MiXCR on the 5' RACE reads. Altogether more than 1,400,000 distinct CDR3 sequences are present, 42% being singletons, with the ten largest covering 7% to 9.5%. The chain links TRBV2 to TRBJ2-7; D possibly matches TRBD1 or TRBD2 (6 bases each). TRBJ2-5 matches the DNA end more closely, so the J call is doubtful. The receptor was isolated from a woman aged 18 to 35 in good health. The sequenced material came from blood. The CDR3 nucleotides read TGTGCCAGCAGCGGTCAGACGGGGGCGGAGACCCAGTACTTC. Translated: CASSGQTGAETQYF.